These 15 T cell receptor beta chains were all obtained from the same sample, sequenced in a study of T-cell reconstitution after alpha-beta-depleted transplantation in children. The TCRbeta library was prepared with unique molecular identifiers. MiXCR was run by TCRdb on the PCR reads, yielding one entry per CDR3 protein. Found here are over 200,000 distinct CDR3 sequences, approximately 9.5% of them singletons; the top ten hold 6.2%. This material consisted of PBMCs from the stem cell graft donor, taken from the stem cell graft. The receptors derive from a human donor who donated a stem cell graft to a child with acute lymphoblastic leukemia.

This clonotype was detected ten times or more. The chain carries TRBV7-2 and TRBJ2-5; no clear D. V lost 2 bases and J 2 bases, leaving 9 bases between the germline ends. The CDR3 covers 14 residues. Germline lookup yields CDR1 SGHTA and CDR2 FQGNSA. CDR3 region: CASSLWARQETQYF. CDR3 coding DNA: TGTGCCAGCAGCTTATGGGCCAGGCAAGAGACCCAGTACTTC. The whole variable domain, remainder taken from reference TRBV7-2 and TRBJ2-5, is GAGVSQSPSNKVTEKGKDVELRCDPISGHTALYWYRQSLGQGLEFLIYFQGNSAPDKSGLPSDRFSAERTGGSVSTLTIQRTQQEDSAVYLCASSLWARQETQYFGPGTRLLVL.

The rearrangement joins TRBV28 to TRBJ2-5, with no clear D. V lost 6 bases and J 0 bases, leaving 5 bases between the germline ends. Germline V gives CDR1 MDHEN, CDR2 SYDVKM. The CDR3 runs 12 residues. CDR3 sequence: CASRGYQETQYF. CDR3 DNA sequence: TGTGCCAGCAGGGGGTACCAAGAGACCCAGTACTTC. The full variable domain, its missing parts supplied by reference TRBV28 and TRBJ2-5, is DVKVTQSSRYLVKRTGEKVFLECVQDMDHENMFWYRQDPGLGLRLIYFSYDVKMKEKGDIPEGYSVSREKKERFSLILESASTNQTSMYLCASRGYQETQYFGPGTRLLVL.

This clonotype showed up just a few times. This chain links TRBV12-3 or TRBV12-4 with TRBJ1-1; D gene unclear. This CDR3 spans 14 amino acids. With 6 bases removed from V and 1 base from J, the gap between germline ends came to 12 bases. In DNA form, the CDR3 reads TGTGCCAGCAGCGTAAATCGTAGGAACACTGAAGCTTTCTTT. This translates into CASSVNRRNTEAFF.

The V call is TRBV9, the J call TRBJ1-6, with a possible D match to TRBD1 (5 bases). The V gene lost 0 bases and the J gene lost 7 bases, with 17 bases spanning the gap. The germline CDR1 and CDR2 sequences are SGDLS and YYNGEE. CDR3 length: 17 residues. This CDR3 reads CASSVVGQGSINSPLHF. In nucleotides, the CDR3 is TGTGCCAGCAGCGTAGTCGGGCAGGGATCTATAAATTCACCCCTCCACTTT. Using reference TRBV9 and TRBJ1-6 for the parts outside the CDR3, the full variable domain is DSGVTQTPKHLITATGQRVTLRCSPRSGDLSVYWYQQSLDQGLQFLIQYYNGEERAKGNILERFSAQQFPDLHSELNLSSLELGDSALYFCASSVVGQGSINSPLHFGNGTRLTVT.

This clonotype has more than one count but fewer than ten. This chain links TRBV27 with TRBJ2-5, with 10 positions matching TRBD2. The CDR3 loop spans 15 amino acids. V shed 5 bases, J shed 4 bases, and the junction held 7 bases outside the gene matches. Germline CDR1 reads MNHEY; CDR2 reads SMNVEV (reference sequence). The CDR3 is CASSPGLAVGETQYF. CDR3 bases: TGTGCCAGCAGTCCCGGACTAGCGGTCGGAGAGACCCAGTACTTC.

The chain links TRBV18 to TRBJ2-7, with D unresolved. The germline V gene encodes CDR1 KGHSH and CDR2 LQKENI. The CDR3 has 14 residues. Trimming took off 0 bases at V and 9 bases at J, with 15 bases between the two ends. Here the CDR3 reads CASSPPGLANRQYF. DNA for the CDR3: TGTGCCAGCTCACCACCGGGCCTCGCTAACCGGCAGTACTTC.

This clonotype was found a few times. The rearrangement uses TRBV6-2 or TRBV6-3 and TRBJ2-3; TRBD2 aligns across 12 bases. The V gene end was trimmed by 0 bases and the J gene end by 4 bases; junction bases not matched to a gene: 14. Germline-derived CDR1 and CDR2 are MNHEY and SVGEGT. The CDR3 covers 20 residues. DNA for the CDR3: TGTGCCAGCAGTTACTCGATTACGCTAGCGGGGGGGCCTTTGGCAGATACGCAGTATTTT. It codes for CASSYSITLAGGPLADTQYF.

The chain combines TRBV12-3 or TRBV12-4 with TRBJ2-6; D not certain. Trimming stripped 2 bases from V and 3 bases from J, with 2 bases between. This CDR3 has 13 residues. CDR3 sequence (DNA): TGTGCCAGCAGTTTACATGGGGCCAACGTCCTGACTTTC. It yields the protein CASSLHGANVLTF.

This clonotype was counted many times. The chain has TRBV19 and TRBJ2-3; 9 nucleotides agree with TRBD1. The CDR3 loop spans 15 amino acids. The J segment lost 1 base and the V segment lost 8 bases, leaving 7 bases of the junction unmatched. Germline-derived CDR1 and CDR2 are LNHDA and SQIVND (reference sequence). CDR3: CASEQGAVGTDTQYF. As DNA, the CDR3 is TGTGCCAGTGAACAGGGGGCGGTCGGCACAGATACGCAGTATTTT.

This clonotype has a count of ten or more. The chain links TRBV27 to TRBJ2-3; 7 bases are shared with TRBD1. Germline assignment: CDR1 MNHEY and CDR2 SMNVEV (reference sequence). The CDR3 runs 16 residues. The V gene end was trimmed by 3 bases and the J gene end by 5 bases; junction bases not matched to a gene: 11. In DNA form, the CDR3 reads TGTGCCAGCAGTTTCCGGGACAGTCCCTGGGGAGATACGCAGTATTTT. Translation: CASSFRDSPWGDTQYF.

The V and J genes are TRBV29-1 and TRBJ1-1; 9 nucleotides match TRBD1. The trim removed 3 bases at V and 3 bases at J, leaving 2 bases unmatched. Germline loops: CDR1 SQVTM, CDR2 ANQGSEA. The CDR3 runs 13 residues. As DNA, the CDR3 is TGCAGCGTTGATGGACAGGGGCACACTGAAGCTTTCTTT. Translated: CSVDGQGHTEAFF. The full variable domain, rest sourced from reference TRBV29-1 and TRBJ1-1, is SAVISQKPSRDICQRGTSLTIQCQVDSQVTMMFWYRQQPGQSLTLIATANQGSEATYESGFVIDKFPISRPNLTFSTLTVSNMSPEDSSIYLCSVDGQGHTEAFFGQGTRLTVV.

V and J are TRBV6-5 and TRBJ2-3; possibly TRBD1 or TRBD2 for D (5 bases each). This CDR3 spans 15 amino acids. V was clipped by 0 bases and J by 7 bases, with 14 bases between them. The germline CDR1 and CDR2 sequences are MNHEY and SVGAGI. The DNA of the CDR3 is TGTGCCAGCAGTTACTCGAACGGGGCTCCAAATACGCAGTATTTT. This gives the protein CASSYSNGAPNTQYF.

This clonotype came up many times. This chain uses TRBV10-3 with TRBJ2-1, with 7 bases matching TRBD2. The V gene end was trimmed by 9 bases and the J gene end by 6 bases; junction bases not matched to a gene: 8. This CDR3 comprises 13 residues. In germline, CDR1 is ENHRY, CDR2 SYGVKD. The CDR3 is CAIGLVVANEQFF. The CDR3 nucleotides read TGTGCCATTGGACTAGTGGTTGCCAATGAGCAGTTCTTC.

The table lists this clonotype with a few counts. The chain links TRBV30 to TRBJ2-7; D gene unclear. Trimming removed 3 bases at V and 7 bases at J, with 16 bases between. The germline V gene has CDR1 GTSNPN and CDR2 SVGIG (reference sequence). This CDR3 comprises 13 residues. The CDR3 reads CAWSIFSMGEQYF. Written as DNA, the CDR3 is TGTGCCTGGAGCATTTTCTCGATGGGGGAGCAGTACTTC. Using reference TRBV30 and TRBJ2-7 for the parts outside the CDR3, the full variable domain is SQTIHQWPATLVQPVGSPLSLECTVEGTSNPNLYWYRQAAGRGLQLLFYSVGIGQISSEVPQNLSASRPQDRQFILSSKKLLLSDSGFYLCAWSIFSMGEQYFGPGTRLTVT.

The J gene is TRBJ1-1, the V gene TRBV6-1; D is uncertain. Germline V gene data show CDR1 as MNHNS and CDR2 as SASEGT. This CDR3 is built from 13 residues. V lost 7 bases to trimming and J lost 2 bases, with 11 bases between them. CDR3 protein: CASTKYGNTEAFF. As DNA, the CDR3 is TGTGCCAGCACCAAATACGGAAACACTGAAGCTTTCTTT.